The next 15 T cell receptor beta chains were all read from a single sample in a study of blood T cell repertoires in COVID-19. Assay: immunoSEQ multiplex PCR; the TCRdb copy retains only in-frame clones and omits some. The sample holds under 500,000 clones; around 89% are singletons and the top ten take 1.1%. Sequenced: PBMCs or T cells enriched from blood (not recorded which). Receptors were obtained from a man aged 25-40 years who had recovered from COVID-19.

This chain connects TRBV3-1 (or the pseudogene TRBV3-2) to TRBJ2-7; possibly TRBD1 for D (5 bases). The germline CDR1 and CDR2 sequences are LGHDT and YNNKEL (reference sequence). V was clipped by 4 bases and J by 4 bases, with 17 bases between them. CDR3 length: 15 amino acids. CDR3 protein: CASSLSVWTKYEQYF. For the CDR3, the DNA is TGTGCCAGCAGCCTCTCCGTTTGGACAAAATACGAGCAGTACTTC.

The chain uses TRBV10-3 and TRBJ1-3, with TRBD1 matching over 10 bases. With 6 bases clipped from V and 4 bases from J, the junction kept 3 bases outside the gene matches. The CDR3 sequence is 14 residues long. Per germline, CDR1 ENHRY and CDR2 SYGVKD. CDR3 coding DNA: TGTGCCATCAGATCGGACAGGGGGGGAAACACCATATATTTT. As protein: CAIRSDRGGNTIYF.

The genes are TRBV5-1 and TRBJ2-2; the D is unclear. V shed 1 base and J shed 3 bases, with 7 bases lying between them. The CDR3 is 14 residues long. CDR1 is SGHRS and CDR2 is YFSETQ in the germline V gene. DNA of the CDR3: TGCGCCAGCAGCTTGTCAGGATACACCGGGGAGCTGTTTTTT. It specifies CASSLSGYTGELFF.

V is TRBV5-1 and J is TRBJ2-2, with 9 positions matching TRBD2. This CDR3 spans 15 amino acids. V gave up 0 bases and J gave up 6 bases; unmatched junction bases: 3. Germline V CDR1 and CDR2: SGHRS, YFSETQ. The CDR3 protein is CASSLVTSGPGELFF. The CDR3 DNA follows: TGCGCCAGCAGCTTGGTGACTAGCGGCCCCGGGGAGCTGTTTTTT.

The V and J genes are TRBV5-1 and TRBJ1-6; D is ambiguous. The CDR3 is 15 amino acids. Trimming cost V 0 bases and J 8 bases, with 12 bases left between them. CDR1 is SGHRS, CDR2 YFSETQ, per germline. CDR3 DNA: TGCGCCAGCAGCTTGGTTCCAGGTTGGGATTCACCCCTCCACTTT. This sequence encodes CASSLVPGWDSPLHF.

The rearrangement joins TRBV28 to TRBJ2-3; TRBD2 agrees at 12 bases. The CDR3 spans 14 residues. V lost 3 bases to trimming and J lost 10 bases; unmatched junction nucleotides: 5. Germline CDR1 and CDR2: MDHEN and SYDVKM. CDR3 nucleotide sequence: TGTGCCAGCAGTTTCCTGACTAGCGGGAGATCGCAGTATTTT. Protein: CASSFLTSGRSQYF.

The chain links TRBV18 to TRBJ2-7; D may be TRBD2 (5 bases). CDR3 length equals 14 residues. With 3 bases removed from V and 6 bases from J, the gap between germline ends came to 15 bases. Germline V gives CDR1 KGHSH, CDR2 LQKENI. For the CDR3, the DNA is TGTGCCAGCTCACCCTCGCGGCTAGCTGGCGAGCAGTACTTC. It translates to CASSPSRLAGEQYF.

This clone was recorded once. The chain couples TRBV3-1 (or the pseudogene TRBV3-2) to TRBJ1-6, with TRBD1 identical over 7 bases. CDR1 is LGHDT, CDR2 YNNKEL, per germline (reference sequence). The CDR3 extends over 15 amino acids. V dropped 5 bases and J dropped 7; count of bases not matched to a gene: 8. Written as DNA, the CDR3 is TGTGCCAGCAGCACCTCGACAGGGTTCAATTCACCCCTCCACTTT. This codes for CASSTSTGFNSPLHF.

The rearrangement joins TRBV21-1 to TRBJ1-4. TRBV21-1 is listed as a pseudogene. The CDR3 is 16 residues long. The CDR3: CASSDGNAPGGEKLFF. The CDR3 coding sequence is TGTGCCAGCAGCGATGGGAATGCCCCTGGGGGGGAAAAACTGTTTTTT.

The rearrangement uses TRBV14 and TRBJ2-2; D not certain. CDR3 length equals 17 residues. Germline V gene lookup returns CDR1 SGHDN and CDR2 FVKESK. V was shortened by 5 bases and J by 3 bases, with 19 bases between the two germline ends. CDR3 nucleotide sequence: TGTGCCAGCAGCTATTCTACCTTCTCCGATTACACCGGGGAGCTGTTTTTT. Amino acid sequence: CASSYSTFSDYTGELFF. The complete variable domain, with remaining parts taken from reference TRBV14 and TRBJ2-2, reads EAGVTQFPSHSVIEKGQTVTLRCDPISGHDNLYWYRRVMGKEIKFLLHFVKESKQDESGMPNNRFLAERTGGTYSTLKVQPAELEDSGVYFCASSYSTFSDYTGELFFGEGSRLTVL.

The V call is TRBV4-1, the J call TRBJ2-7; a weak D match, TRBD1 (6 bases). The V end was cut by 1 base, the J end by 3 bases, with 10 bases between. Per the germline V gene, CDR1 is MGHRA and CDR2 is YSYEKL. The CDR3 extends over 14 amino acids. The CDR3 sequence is CASSQAWTDYEQYF. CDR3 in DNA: TGCGCCAGCAGCCAAGCCTGGACAGACTACGAGCAGTACTTC.

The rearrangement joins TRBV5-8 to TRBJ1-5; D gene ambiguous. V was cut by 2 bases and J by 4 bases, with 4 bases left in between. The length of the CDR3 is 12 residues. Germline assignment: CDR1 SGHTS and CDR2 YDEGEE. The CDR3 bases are TGTGCCAGCAGCTTAGCAAATCAGCCCCAGCATTTT. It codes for CASSLANQPQHF.

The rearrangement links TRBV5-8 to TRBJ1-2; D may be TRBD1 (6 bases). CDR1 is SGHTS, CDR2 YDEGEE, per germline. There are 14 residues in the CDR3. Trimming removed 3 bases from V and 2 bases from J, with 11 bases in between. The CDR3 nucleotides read TGTGCCAGCAGCTCGCGGACAGCAAACTATGGCTACACCTTC. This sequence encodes CASSSRTANYGYTF.

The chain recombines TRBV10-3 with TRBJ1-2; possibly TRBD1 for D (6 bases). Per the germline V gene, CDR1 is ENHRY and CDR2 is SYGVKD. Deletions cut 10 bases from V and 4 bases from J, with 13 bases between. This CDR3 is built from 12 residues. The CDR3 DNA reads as TGTGCCACCGTACAGGGCGCCTATGGCTACACCTTC. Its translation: CATVQGAYGYTF.

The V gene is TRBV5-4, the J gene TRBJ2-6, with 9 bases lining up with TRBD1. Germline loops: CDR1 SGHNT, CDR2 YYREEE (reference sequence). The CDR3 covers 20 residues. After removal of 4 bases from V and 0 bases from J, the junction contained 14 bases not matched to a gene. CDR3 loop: CASSLPEGQGISSGANVLTF. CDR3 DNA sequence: TGTGCCAGCAGCCTACCCGAGGGACAGGGAATTTCCTCTGGGGCCAACGTCCTGACTTTC. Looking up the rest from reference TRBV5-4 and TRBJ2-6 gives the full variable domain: ETGVTQSPTHLIKTRGQQVTLRCSSQSGHNTVSWYQQALGQGPQFIFQYYREEENGRGNFPPRFSGLQFPNYSSELNVNALELDDSALYLCASSLPEGQGISSGANVLTFGAGSRLTVL.